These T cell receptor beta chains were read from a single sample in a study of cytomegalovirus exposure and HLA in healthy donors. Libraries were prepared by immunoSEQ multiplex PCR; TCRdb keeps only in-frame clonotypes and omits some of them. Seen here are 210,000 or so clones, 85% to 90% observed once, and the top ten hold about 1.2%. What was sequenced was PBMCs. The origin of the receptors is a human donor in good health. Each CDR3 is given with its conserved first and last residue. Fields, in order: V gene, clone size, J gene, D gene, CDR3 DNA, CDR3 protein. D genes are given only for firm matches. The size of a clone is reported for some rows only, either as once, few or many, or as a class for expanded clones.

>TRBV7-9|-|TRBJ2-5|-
TGTTCCAGCAGCTTAACTGCGGTAGCTCGAGCGACCCAGTACTTC
CSSSLTAVARATQYF
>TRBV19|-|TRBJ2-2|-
TGTGCCAGTAGTATAGCCGGAGGAGGCACCGGGGAGCTGTTTTTT
CASSIAGGGTGELFF
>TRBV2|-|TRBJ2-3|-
TGTGCCAGCAGTGAATATCTTCCCGGGGTGATAGATACGCAGTATTTT
CASSEYLPGVIDTQYF
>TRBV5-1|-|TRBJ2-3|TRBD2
TGCGCCAGCGGGACTAGCGGGAGTGTCGTTTCAGATACGCAGTATTTT
CASGTSGSVVSDTQYF
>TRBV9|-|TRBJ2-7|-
TGTGCCAGCAGCGTAGGGGGCTTAGGGTACGAGCAGTACTTC
CASSVGGLGYEQYF
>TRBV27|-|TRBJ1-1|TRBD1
TGTGCCAGCAGTCCAGACAGGGGGCAAGGAAGGACTGAAGCTTTCTTT
CASSPDRGQGRTEAFF
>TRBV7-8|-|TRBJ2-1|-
TGTGCCAGCAGCTCGCTCTTTAGCGGAACCTACAATGAGCAGTTCTTC
CASSSLFSGTYNEQFF
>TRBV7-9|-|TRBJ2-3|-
TGTGCCAGCAGCTTACGCCCCCGCGGAGATACGCAGTATTTT
CASSLRPRGDTQYF
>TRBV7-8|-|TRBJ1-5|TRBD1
TGTGCCAGCAGCCCCCAAATTAGGACAGGGAATGGAGGCAATCAGCCCCAGCATTTT
CASSPQIRTGNGGNQPQHF
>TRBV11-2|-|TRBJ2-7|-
TGTGCCAGCAGGAACCTCACGGGATTCGAGCAGTACTTC
CASRNLTGFEQYF
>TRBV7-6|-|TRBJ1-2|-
TGTGCCAGCAGCCCGGAAGTTAGGGGGGGAAACTATGGCTACACCTTC
CASSPEVRGGNYGYTF
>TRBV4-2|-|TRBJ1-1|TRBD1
TGTGCCAGCAGCCAAGGCTTTGACAGGGAGACTGAAGCTTTCTTT
CASSQGFDRETEAFF
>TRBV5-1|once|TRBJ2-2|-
TGCGCCAGCACCGATTTGACAGCCAACACCGGGGAGCTGTTTTTT
CASTDLTANTGELFF
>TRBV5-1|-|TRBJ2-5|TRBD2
TGCGCCAGCAGCCCGGGACTAGCGGAGGACCAAGAGACCCAGTACTTC
CASSPGLAEDQETQYF
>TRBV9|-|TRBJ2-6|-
TGTGCCAGCAGCGCCTTAGTCTCTGGGGCCAACGTCCTGACTTTC
CASSALVSGANVLTF
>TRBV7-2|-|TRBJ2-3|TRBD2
TGTGCCAGCAGCCCGAAATTAGGACTAGGTGGAGATACGCAGTATTTT
CASSPKLGLGGDTQYF
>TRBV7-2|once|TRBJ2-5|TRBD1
TGTGCCAGCAGCACAGGGACAGCGTACCAAGAGACCCAGTACTTC
CASSTGTAYQETQYF
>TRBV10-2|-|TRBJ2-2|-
TGCGCCAGCAGCTCGCGGGGGAACACCGGGGAGCTGTTTTTT
CASSSRGNTGELFF
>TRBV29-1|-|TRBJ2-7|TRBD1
TGCAGCTGTCAGGGGCAGGGGGCCTACGAGCAGTACTTC
CSCQGQGAYEQYF
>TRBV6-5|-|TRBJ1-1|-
TGTGCCAGCAGATCCGACAGACAGAACACTGAAGCTTTCTTT
CASRSDRQNTEAFF
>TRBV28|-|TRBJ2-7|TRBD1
TGTGCCAGCTACCGAGGGACAGGGGTCTACGAGCAGTACTTC
CASYRGTGVYEQYF
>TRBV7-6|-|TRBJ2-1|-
TGTGCCAGCAGCTTAACGCGGGGTAACCCACACAATGAGCAGTTCTTC
CASSLTRGNPHNEQFF
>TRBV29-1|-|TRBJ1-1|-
TGCAGCGTTGAAGGACAGCCGAACACTGAAGCTTTCTTT
CSVEGQPNTEAFF
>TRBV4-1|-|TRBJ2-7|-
TGCGCCAGCAGCCACCCGGGACTGCAATACGAGCAGTACTTC
CASSHPGLQYEQYF
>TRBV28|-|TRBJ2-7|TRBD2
TGTGCCAGCAGTATTGCGGGAGAGCAAAACTACGAGCAGTACTTC
CASSIAGEQNYEQYF
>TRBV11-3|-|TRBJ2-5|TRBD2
TGTGCCAGCAGCTTGTCCCCGGGACTAGCTGGACCCCGGGGAGAGACCCAGTACTTC
CASSLSPGLAGPRGETQYF
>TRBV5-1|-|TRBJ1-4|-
TGCGCCAGCAGCCCACAGCACAGCAATGAAAAACTGTTTTTT
CASSPQHSNEKLFF
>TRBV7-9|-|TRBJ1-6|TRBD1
TGTGCCAGCAGCCTAGGGGGCGATTCACCCCTCCACTTT
CASSLGGDSPLHF
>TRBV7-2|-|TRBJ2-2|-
TGTGCCAGCAGCTCGTCCTTTCTAGCAACCGGGGAGCTGTTTTTT
CASSSSFLATGELFF
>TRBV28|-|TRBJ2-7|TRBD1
TGTGCCAGCAGGTCGCCCCGAGACAGGGTCTACGAGCAGTACTTC
CASRSPRDRVYEQYF
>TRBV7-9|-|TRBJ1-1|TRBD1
TGTGCCAGCAGCTCGCCCCGGGACAGGGGGAACACTGAAGCTTTCTTT
CASSSPRDRGNTEAFF
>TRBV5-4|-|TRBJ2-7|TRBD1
TGTGCCAGCAGGGGGGACAGGTGGGACGAGCAGTACTTC
CASRGDRWDEQYF
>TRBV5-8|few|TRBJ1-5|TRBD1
TGTGCCAGCAGCTTGGGGACAGGGAATCAGCCCCAGCATTTT
CASSLGTGNQPQHF
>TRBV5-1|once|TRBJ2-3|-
TGCGCCAGCAGCCCTCGGGGATCGACAGATACGCAGTATTTT
CASSPRGSTDTQYF
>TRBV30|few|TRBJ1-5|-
TGTGCCTGGAGTAGTTCAACGGAGCATCAGCCCCAGCATTTT
CAWSSSTEHQPQHF
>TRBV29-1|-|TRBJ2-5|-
TGCAGCGCCGAGGAGCTTCGGATGCAAGAGACCCAGTACTTC
CSAEELRMQETQYF
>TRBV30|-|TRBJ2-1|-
TGTGCCTGGAGCGGGGGGGGACAGATTGAGCAGTTCTTC
CAWSGGGQIEQFF
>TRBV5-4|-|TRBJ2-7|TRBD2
TGTGCCAGCAGCCTTAATCCCGGGACTAGTGTCTACGAGCAGTACTTC
CASSLNPGTSVYEQYF
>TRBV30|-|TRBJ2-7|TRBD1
TGTGCCTGGTCCCGAGGGACAGGGTTTTACGAGCAGTACTTC
CAWSRGTGFYEQYF
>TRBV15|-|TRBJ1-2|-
TGTGCCACCAGCAGAGAGAGAAGTAGCTATGGCTACACCTTC
CATSRERSSYGYTF
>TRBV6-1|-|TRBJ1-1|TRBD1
TGTGCCAGCACCCGATTACAGGGGGCGAGCACTGAAGCTTTCTTT
CASTRLQGASTEAFF